This record concerns one T cell receptor beta chain sequence. The antigen remains undetermined. The V segment lost 5 bases and the J segment 8 bases; nucleotides outside the gene matches: 4. Germline V gene data show CDR1 as LGHDT and CDR2 as YNNKEL (reference sequence). There are 14 residues in the CDR3. The data were obtained in a study of T-cell memory formation after mild COVID-19. One entry per CDR3 protein, called by TCRdb with MiXCR from the 5' RACE reads. This sample carries about 400,000 distinct CDR3 sequences, 18% of them seen once, and the ten largest clones take 20% to 25%. Study-level points and caveats: Whether second-wave clones peaking at day 37 were SARS-CoV-2 specific went unconfirmed. Later expanders leaned CD4+, whereas day 15 to 85 contracting clones were balanced CD4/CD8.

The J gene is TRBJ1-6, the V gene TRBV3-1; 9 nucleotides match TRBD1. The sequencing input was PBMCs or a T cell subset sorted from them (not recorded which). The receptor's source is a man younger than 35 who had mild COVID-19 (a few samples of this study predate the infection). Cell type and time point are not known. CDR3 coding DNA: TGTGCCAGCAGCGAGACAGGGGGGGATTCACCCCTCCACTTT. Its translation: CASSETGGDSPLHF.